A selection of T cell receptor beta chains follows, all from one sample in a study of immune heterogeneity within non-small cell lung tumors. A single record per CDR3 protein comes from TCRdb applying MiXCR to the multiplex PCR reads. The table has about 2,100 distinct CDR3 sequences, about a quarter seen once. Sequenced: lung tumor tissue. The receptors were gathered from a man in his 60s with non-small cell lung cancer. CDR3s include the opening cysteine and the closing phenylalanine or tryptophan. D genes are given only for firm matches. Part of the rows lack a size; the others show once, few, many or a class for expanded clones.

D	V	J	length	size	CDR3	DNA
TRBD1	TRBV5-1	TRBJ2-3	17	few	CASSRGTGTYSTDTQYF	TGCGCCAGCAGCAGAGGGACAGGGACTTATAGCACAGATACGCAGTATTTT
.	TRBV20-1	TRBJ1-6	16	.	CSSRGTLSSYNSPLHF	TGCAGTTCTAGAGGGACCCTAAGCTCCTATAATTCACCCCTCCACTTT
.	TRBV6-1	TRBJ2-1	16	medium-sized	CASSATGASSYNEQFF	TGTGCCAGCAGTGCCACGGGTGCAAGCTCCTACAATGAGCAGTTCTTC
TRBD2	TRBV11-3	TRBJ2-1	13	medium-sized	CASRGASGDEQFF	TGTGCCAGCAGGGGGGCTAGCGGGGACGAGCAGTTCTTC
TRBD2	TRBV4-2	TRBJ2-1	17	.	CASSQVEGTSGNNEQFF	TGTGCCAGCAGCCAAGTCGAGGGGACTAGCGGCAACAATGAGCAGTTCTTC
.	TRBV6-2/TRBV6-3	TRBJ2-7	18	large	CASTTRKSLGFPPYEQYF	TGTGCCAGCACCACAAGAAAGAGTCTTGGATTCCCCCCCTACGAGCAGTACTTC
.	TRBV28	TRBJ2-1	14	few	CASSLLVGGSEQFF	TGTGCCAGCAGTCTACTCGTAGGGGGTAGCGAGCAGTTCTTC
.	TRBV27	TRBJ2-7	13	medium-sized	CASSFLAGPEQYF	TGTGCCAGCAGTTTCCTTGCCGGTCCTGAGCAGTACTTC
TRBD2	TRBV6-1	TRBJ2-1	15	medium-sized	CASSDVGGAYNEQFF	TGTGCCAGCAGTGACGTGGGAGGGGCTTACAATGAGCAGTTCTTC
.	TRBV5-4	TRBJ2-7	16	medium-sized	CASSLEIGLATYEQYF	TGTGCCAGCAGCTTGGAGATCGGTCTAGCGACCTACGAGCAGTACTTC
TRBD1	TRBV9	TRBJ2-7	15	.	CASSPSGTGVGEQYF	TGTGCCAGCAGCCCCTCCGGGACAGGGGTTGGCGAGCAGTACTTC
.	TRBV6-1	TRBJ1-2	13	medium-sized	CASTGTPNYGYTF	TGTGCCAGCACCGGGACACCTAACTATGGCTACACCTTC
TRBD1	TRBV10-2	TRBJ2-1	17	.	CASSRGPILNSYNEHFF	TGCGCCAGCAGTAGGGGGCCCATCCTAAACTCCTACAATGAGCATTTCTTC
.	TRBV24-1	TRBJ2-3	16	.	CATTLGNLRGLYTQYF	TGTGCCACCACTTTAGGCAACCTCAGGGGCCTCTATACGCAGTATTTT
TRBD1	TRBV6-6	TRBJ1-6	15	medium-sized	CASSYGTGGNSPLHF	TGTGCCAGCAGTTACGGGACAGGGGGTAATTCACCCCTCCACTTT
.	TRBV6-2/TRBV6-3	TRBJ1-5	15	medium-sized	CASTGGGRLYQPQHF	TGTGCCAGCACTGGGGGGGGGCGCCTTTATCAGCCCCAGCATTTT
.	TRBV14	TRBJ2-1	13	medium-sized	CASSPIVSNEQFF	TGTGCCAGCAGCCCGATCGTGTCCAATGAGCAGTTCTTC
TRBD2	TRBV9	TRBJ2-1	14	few	CASSVVAGEGEQFF	TGTGCCAGCAGCGTAGTAGCGGGAGAGGGTGAGCAGTTCTTC
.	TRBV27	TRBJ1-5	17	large	CASSLIGSDFINQPQHF	TGTGCCAGCAGTTTAATTGGGTCGGATTTTATCAATCAGCCCCAGCATTTT
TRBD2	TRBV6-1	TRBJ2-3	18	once	CASSDGASGRLGTDTQYF	TGTGCCAGCAGTGATGGGGCTAGCGGGAGGTTGGGCACAGATACGCAGTATTTT
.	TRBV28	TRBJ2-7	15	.	CASSDRRDPFYEQYF	TGTGCCAGCAGTGACCGTAGAGATCCCTTTTACGAGCAGTACTTC
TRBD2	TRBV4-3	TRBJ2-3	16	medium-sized	CASSLGLAGVGDTQYF	TGCGCCAGCAGCCTCGGACTAGCGGGAGTGGGAGATACGCAGTATTTT
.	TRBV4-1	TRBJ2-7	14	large	CASSHQQGTYEQYF	TGCGCCAGCAGCCACCAACAGGGTACCTACGAGCAGTACTTC
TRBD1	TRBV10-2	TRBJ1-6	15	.	CASSASRQGGSPLHF	TGCGCCAGCAGTGCATCTCGTCAGGGGGGTTCACCCCTCCACTTT
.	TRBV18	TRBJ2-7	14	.	CASSPPGGSYEQYF	TGTGCCAGCTCACCACCAGGGGGCTCCTACGAGCAGTACTTC
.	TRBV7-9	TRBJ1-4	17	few	CASSPSLAGITNEKLFF	TGTGCCAGCAGCCCTTCTCTTGCAGGGATAACTAATGAAAAACTGTTTTTT